The next 30 T cell receptor beta chains were all read from a single sample in a study of blood T cell repertoires in COVID-19. Clones were sequenced by immunoSEQ multiplex PCR, and TCRdb holds only the in-frame ones, with some missing. In the table there are around 480,000 clones, 88% of which are singletons. What was sequenced was peripheral blood. The receptors originated from a woman aged 50 to 65 with COVID-19, enrolled during active disease.

The V gene is TRBV11-2, the J gene TRBJ2-1; D call uncertain. V lost 0 bases and J lost 5, with 5 bases in between. The CDR3 totals 13 residues. Germline CDR1 SGHAT, CDR2 FQNNGV. In nucleotides, the CDR3 is TGTGCCAGCAGCTTAGAAACAGACAATGAGCAGTTCTTC. This gives the protein CASSLETDNEQFF.

This clone was seen only a few times. The V and J genes are TRBV30 and TRBJ2-7, with D unclear. The CDR3 is 17 residues long. V shed 2 bases and J shed 0 bases, with 20 bases lying between them. From germline, CDR1 is GTSNPN and CDR2 SVGIG (reference sequence). The CDR3 loop is CAWSKPPRAFYSYEQYF. In DNA form, the CDR3 reads TGTGCCTGGAGTAAGCCCCCGAGAGCATTCTACTCCTACGAGCAGTACTTC.

This chain uses TRBV6-5 with TRBJ1-4; TRBD1 might be the D (5 bases). Germline V gives CDR1 MNHEY, CDR2 SVGAGI. The CDR3 runs 13 residues. Trimming left V 2 bases short and J 10 bases short, with 11 bases between. The DNA of the CDR3 is TGTGCCAGCAGTTACAGCAGGGAAGGAAAACTGTTTTTT. Amino acids: CASSYSREGKLFF.

In DNA, the CDR3 is TGTGCCAGAATACTAGGTTCCTACAATGAGCAGTTCTTC. Protein: CARILGSYNEQFF. This chain connects TRBV28 to TRBJ2-1; maybe TRBD2 (5 bases). There are 13 residues in the CDR3. In germline, CDR1 is MDHEN, CDR2 SYDVKM. The germline V and J ends were trimmed by 9 bases and 1 base, with 10 bases remaining between them.

The V and J genes are TRBV7-9 and TRBJ2-2, with a weak D call TRBD2 (7 bases). Trimming shortened V by 10 bases and J by 6 bases, and 12 bases separated the two germline ends. Germline V gene sequence: CDR1 SEHNR, CDR2 FQNEAQ (reference sequence). The CDR3 is made up of 12 amino acids. The CDR3 DNA follows: TGTGCCACCGGCGGGGGCGCCGGGGAGCTGTTTTTT. Its translation is CATGGGAGELFF.

This clone was found once. This sequence joins TRBV30 and TRBJ1-1, with TRBD1 matching over 7 bases. The junction had 8 bases not matched to a gene; V was cut back by 5 bases and J by 5 bases. CDR3 length: 13 amino acids. Per germline, CDR1 GTSNPN and CDR2 SVGIG (reference sequence). CDR3 sequence reads: CAWATGLWTEAFF. CDR3 nucleotides: TGTGCCTGGGCGACAGGGCTGTGGACTGAAGCTTTCTTT.

The chain employs TRBV5-8 and TRBJ1-1; D not certain. V was pared by 0 bases and J by 0 bases, with 6 bases between. Germline V lookup: CDR1 SGHTS, CDR2 YDEGEE. This CDR3 spans 14 amino acids. The CDR3 nucleotides read TGTGCCAGCAGCTTGGGGCAAATGAACACTGAAGCTTTCTTT. Protein sequence: CASSLGQMNTEAFF. Together with reference TRBV5-8 and TRBJ1-1, the CDR3 gives the full variable domain: EAGVTQSPTHLIKTRGQQATLRCSPISGHTSVYWYQQALGLGLQFLLWYDEGEERNRGNFPPRFSGRQFPNYSSELNVNALELEDSALYLCASSLGQMNTEAFFGQGTRLTVV.

J is TRBJ1-6 and V is TRBV10-3; possible D gene TRBD1, 5 bases. V dropped 8 bases and J dropped 10 bases, with 12 bases sitting between them. Germline CDR1 ENHRY, CDR2 SYGVKD. The length of the CDR3 is 12 residues. The CDR3 bases are TGTGCCATCGGAAGGGGAGGGTCACCCCTCCACTTT. Translation gives CAIGRGGSPLHF.

The chain links TRBV5-6 to TRBJ2-3; 7 bases line up with TRBD1. This CDR3 contains 14 residues. Germline-derived CDR1 and CDR2 are SGHDT and YYEEEE. V was pared by 4 bases and J by 1 base, with 3 bases of the junction left unmatched. CDR3 loop: CASSQRGRTDTQYF. In DNA form, the CDR3 reads TGTGCCAGCAGCCAAAGGGGGCGCACAGATACGCAGTATTTT.

The genes are TRBV4-1 and TRBJ1-1; TRBD1 might be the D (5 bases). This CDR3 comprises 14 residues. Between the trimmed V and J ends, which lost 0 bases and 4 bases, there was a span of 9 bases. Germline-derived CDR1 and CDR2 are MGHRA and YSYEKL. CDR3 region: CASSQDQGSTEAFF. For the CDR3, the DNA is TGCGCCAGCAGCCAAGATCAGGGAAGCACTGAAGCTTTCTTT.

V gene TRBV7-2 combines with J gene TRBJ2-3, with a weak D call TRBD2 (6 bases). V was pared by 5 bases and J by 6 bases, with 24 bases between. The CDR3 consists of 17 residues. Per germline, CDR1 SGHTA and CDR2 FQGNSA. CDR3: CASSLSLLGLASDTQYF. The CDR3 bases are TGTGCCAGCAGCCTATCCCTTCTTGGGCTAGCGAGCGATACGCAGTATTTT.

Only one count was recorded for this clone. The chain joins TRBV9 to TRBJ2-3, with 9 bases matching TRBD1. V lost 4 bases to trimming and J lost 2 bases; unmatched junction nucleotides: 11. Germline CDR1 and CDR2: SGDLS and YYNGEE. CDR3 length: 17 residues. CDR3 sequence (DNA): TGTGCCAGCAGCACCAACCGGGACAGGGTAAACACAGATACGCAGTATTTT. Protein product: CASSTNRDRVNTDTQYF. The variable domain in full, completed from reference TRBV9 and TRBJ2-3, reads DSGVTQTPKHLITATGQRVTLRCSPRSGDLSVYWYQQSLDQGLQFLIQYYNGEERAKGNILERFSAQQFPDLHSELNLSSLELGDSALYFCASSTNRDRVNTDTQYFGPGTRLTVL.

To note about this clone: This same CDR3 is encoded by further DNA sequences in the sample. The gene calls are TRBV18 and TRBJ1-6; D perhaps matches TRBD1 (5 bases). V was cut by 3 bases and J by 5 bases, with 8 bases left in between. The length of the CDR3 is 14 residues. Germline CDR1 and CDR2: KGHSH and LQKENI. The CDR3 sequence: CASSPTGDNSPLHF. CDR3 nucleotides: TGTGCCAGCTCACCGACGGGGGATAATTCACCCCTCCACTTT.

This clone was counted a single time. The chain links TRBV7-8 to TRBJ2-1; 8 nucleotides match TRBD1. The CDR3 runs to 14 residues. Germline values: CDR1 SGHVS, CDR2 FQNEAQ. The V and J ends lost 5 bases and 6 bases, in that order; junction bases with no gene match: 6. CDR3 loop: CASSAGQGRNEQFF. The CDR3 DNA reads TGTGCCAGCAGCGCCGGACAGGGCCGCAATGAGCAGTTCTTC.

J is TRBJ2-7 and V is TRBV29-1, with 9 nucleotides matching TRBD1. With 3 bases clipped from V and 4 bases from J, the junction kept 4 bases outside the gene matches. The germline V gene has CDR1 SQVTM and CDR2 ANQGSEA. The CDR3 covers 13 residues. Here the CDR3 DNA reads TGCAGCGTTGACTGGGGGACAGGGTACGAGCAGTACTTC. Its protein product is CSVDWGTGYEQYF.

The chain is built from TRBV19 and TRBJ1-4, with unresolved D. Trimming cost V 7 bases and J 0 bases, with 15 bases left between them. Germline V gene sequence: CDR1 LNHDA, CDR2 SQIVND (reference sequence). The CDR3 is made up of 16 amino acids. The CDR3 DNA is TGTGCCAGTACCCCCGCGGGTGATGCAACTAATGAAAAACTGTTTTTT. It is translated as CASTPAGDATNEKLFF.

This clone has only one observation. The CDR3 spells CAWSRDREDFPDTQYF. As DNA, the CDR3 is TGTGCCTGGAGTAGGGACAGGGAGGATTTCCCAGATACGCAGTATTTT. The chain employs TRBV30 and TRBJ2-3, with 9 bases lining up with TRBD1. The ends lost 2 bases at V and 4 bases at J; junction bases unmatched: 10. CDR1 is GTSNPN, CDR2 SVGIG, per germline (reference sequence). This CDR3 region has 16 residues.

V is TRBV6-1 and J is TRBJ2-5; TRBD2 aligns across 9 bases. After removal of 2 bases from V and 0 bases from J, the junction contained 7 bases not matched to a gene. Germline V gene data show CDR1 as MNHNS and CDR2 as SASEGT. The CDR3 consists of 17 residues. This chain's CDR3 is CASSEWPSGAYQETQYF. Written as DNA, the CDR3 is TGTGCCAGCAGTGAATGGCCTAGCGGGGCGTACCAAGAGACCCAGTACTTC.

The chain uses TRBV7-9 and TRBJ2-5, with a possible D match to TRBD1 (5 bases). Trimming removed 5 bases from V and 5 bases from J, with 12 bases in between. Germline values: CDR1 SEHNR, CDR2 FQNEAQ (reference sequence). This CDR3 region has 13 residues. The CDR3 DNA follows: TGTGCCAGCAGCCCTCTGGGGCAGGAGACCCAGTACTTC. Translated: CASSPLGQETQYF.

This chain uses TRBV6-5 with TRBJ2-5; D possibly corresponds to TRBD1 (5 bases). Trimming left V 6 bases short and J 5 bases short, with 13 bases between. Germline V gene sequence: CDR1 MNHEY, CDR2 SVGAGI. The CDR3 contains 13 residues. The CDR3 reads CASRQLPGETQYF. Written as DNA, the CDR3 is TGTGCCAGCAGGCAACTTCCAGGGGAGACCCAGTACTTC.

In its sample, this clone was seen once. The chain joins TRBV29-1 to TRBJ2-1; the D gene is possibly TRBD1 (6 bases). CDR3 size: 10 residues. Trimming shortened V by 7 bases and J by 11 bases, and 12 bases separated the two germline ends. From germline, CDR1 is SQVTM and CDR2 ANQGSEA. CDR3: CSAGTNKQFF. The DNA for the CDR3 is TGCAGCGCCGGGACAAATAAGCAGTTCTTC.

In its sample, this clone was seen a few times. This chain joins TRBV5-4 and TRBJ1-6; tentatively, D is TRBD1 (5 bases). The CDR3 covers 16 residues. V lost 5 bases and J lost 3, with 15 bases in between. Germline V CDR1 and CDR2: SGHNT, YYREEE (reference sequence). The CDR3 DNA is TGTGCCAGCAGAACGACCTCGGGACTCTATAATTCACCCCTCCACTTT. This translates into CASRTTSGLYNSPLHF.

This chain uses TRBV5-1 with TRBJ1-1; D ambiguous. The CDR3 sequence is 14 residues long. Germline CDR1 and CDR2: SGHRS and YFSETQ. V was trimmed by 2 bases and J by 1 base, leaving 9 bases between them. The CDR3 DNA is TGCGCCAGCAGCTTTTCCCTAGCGAACACTGAAGCTTTCTTT. Encoded protein: CASSFSLANTEAFF.

This chain joins TRBV9 and TRBJ1-2; 9 bases are a match to TRBD1. V was pared by 3 bases and J by 7 bases, with 7 bases of the junction left unmatched. CDR3 length: 14 amino acids. CDR1 is SGDLS and CDR2 is YYNGEE in the germline V gene. The DNA of the CDR3 is TGTGCCAGCAGCGCTCATAGGGACAGGGCTGGCTACACCTTC. Translating gives CASSAHRDRAGYTF.

The chain joins TRBV7-9 to TRBJ1-1; the match to TRBD1 covers 8 bases. Germline V gene data show CDR1 as SEHNR and CDR2 as FQNEAQ (reference sequence). The V and J ends lost 1 base and 1 base, in that order; junction bases with no gene match: 8. CDR3 size: 17 residues. The CDR3 region has the DNA TGTGCCAGCAGCTTAGGCAGGGGGCGGGTGGGGAACACTGAAGCTTTCTTT. This codes for CASSLGRGRVGNTEAFF.

The chain couples TRBV24-1 to TRBJ1-4, with 9 bases lining up with TRBD1. CDR3 size: 16 residues. Per germline, CDR1 KGHDR and CDR2 SFDVKD. Trimming removed 5 bases from V and 3 bases from J; junction bases left unmatched: 6. CDR3 protein: CATSAGQGLANEKLFF. The CDR3 nucleotides are TGTGCCACCAGTGCGGGACAGGGTCTCGCTAATGAAAAACTGTTTTTT.

V and J are TRBV19 and TRBJ1-5, with TRBD1 identical over 7 bases. Looked up from germline, CDR1 is LNHDA and CDR2 is SQIVND (reference sequence). Trimming removed 5 bases from V and 0 bases from J; junction bases left unmatched: 10. The CDR3 covers 17 residues. The CDR3 loop reads CASSRDGGGYSNQPQHF. In DNA form, the CDR3 reads TGTGCCAGTAGTCGCGACGGAGGGGGCTATAGCAATCAGCCCCAGCATTTT.

This sequence joins TRBV10-1 and TRBJ1-6, with no clear D. CDR3 size: 13 residues. The germline V gene encodes CDR1 WNHNN and CDR2 SYGVQD (reference sequence). The germline V and J ends were trimmed by 1 base and 10 bases, with 8 bases remaining between them. CDR3 sequence: CASSEYISSPLHF. In nucleotides, the CDR3 is TGCGCCAGCAGTGAGTACATTAGCTCACCCCTCCACTTT.

Remarks on this clone: Other DNA sequences in this sample translate to the same CDR3. The rearrangement links TRBV30 to TRBJ2-7; 7 bases line up with TRBD1. Germline V gene lookup returns CDR1 GTSNPN and CDR2 SVGIG (reference sequence). Trimming took 0 bases from V and 3 from J; bases not matched to a gene: 2. This CDR3 spans 13 amino acids. CDR3 sequence reads: CAWSVPGGYEQYF. For the CDR3, the DNA is TGTGCCTGGAGTGTACCAGGGGGCTACGAGCAGTACTTC.

The chain employs TRBV3-1 (or the pseudogene TRBV3-2) and TRBJ2-7; D may be TRBD2 (5 bases). CDR3 size: 12 residues. In germline, CDR1 is LGHDT, CDR2 YNNKEL (reference sequence). V was shortened by 4 bases and J by 6 bases, with 10 bases between the two germline ends. The DNA of the CDR3 is TGTGCCAGCAGCCTAGTCCGGGGCGAGCAGTACTTC. Amino acid sequence: CASSLVRGEQYF.